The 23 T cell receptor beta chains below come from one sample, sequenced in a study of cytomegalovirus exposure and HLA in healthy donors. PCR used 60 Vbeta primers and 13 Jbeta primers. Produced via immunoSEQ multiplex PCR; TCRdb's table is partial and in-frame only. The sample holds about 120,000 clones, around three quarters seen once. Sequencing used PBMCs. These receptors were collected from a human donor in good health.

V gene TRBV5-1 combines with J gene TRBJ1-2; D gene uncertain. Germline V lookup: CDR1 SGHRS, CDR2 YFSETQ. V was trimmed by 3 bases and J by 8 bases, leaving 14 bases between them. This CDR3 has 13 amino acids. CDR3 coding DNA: TGCGCCAGCAGCTCGGGGTTGAGGGAAGGCTACACCTTC. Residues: CASSSGLREGYTF.

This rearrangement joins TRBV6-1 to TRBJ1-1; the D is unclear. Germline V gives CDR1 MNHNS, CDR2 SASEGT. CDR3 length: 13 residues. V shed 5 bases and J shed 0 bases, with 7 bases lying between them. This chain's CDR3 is CASSSRVNTEAFF. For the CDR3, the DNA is TGTGCCAGCAGTTCCCGAGTGAACACTGAAGCTTTCTTT.

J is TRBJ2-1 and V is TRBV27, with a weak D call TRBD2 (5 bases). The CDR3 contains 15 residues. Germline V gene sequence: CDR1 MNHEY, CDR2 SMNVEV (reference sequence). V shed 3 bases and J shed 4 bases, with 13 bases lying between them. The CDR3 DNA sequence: TGTGCCAGCAGTTTGCCTAGCACATCGTACAATGAGCAGTTCTTC. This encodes CASSLPSTSYNEQFF.

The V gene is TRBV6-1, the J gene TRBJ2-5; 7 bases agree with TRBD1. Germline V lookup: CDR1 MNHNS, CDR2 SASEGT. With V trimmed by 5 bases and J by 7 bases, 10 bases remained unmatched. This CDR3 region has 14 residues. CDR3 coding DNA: TGTGCCAGCAGTCCCCGGGACAGTTATGTGACCCAGTACTTC. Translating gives CASSPRDSYVTQYF.

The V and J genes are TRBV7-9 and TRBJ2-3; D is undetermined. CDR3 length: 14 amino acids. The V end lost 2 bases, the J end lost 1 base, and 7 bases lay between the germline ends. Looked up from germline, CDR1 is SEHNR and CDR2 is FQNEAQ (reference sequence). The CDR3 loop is CASSLLQGTDTQYF. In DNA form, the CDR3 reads TGTGCCAGCAGCTTACTGCAGGGCACAGATACGCAGTATTTT. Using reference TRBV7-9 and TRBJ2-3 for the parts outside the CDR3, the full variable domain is DTGVSQNPRHKITKRGQNVTFRCDPISEHNRLYWYRQTLGQGPEFLTYFQNEAQLEKSRLLSDRFSAERPKGSFSTLEIQRTEQGDSAMYLCASSLLQGTDTQYFGPGTRLTVL.

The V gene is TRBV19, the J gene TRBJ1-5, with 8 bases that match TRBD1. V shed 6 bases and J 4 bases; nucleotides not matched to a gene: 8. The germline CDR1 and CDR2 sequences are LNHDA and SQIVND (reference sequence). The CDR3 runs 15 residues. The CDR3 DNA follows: TGTGCCAGTAGGGGGGACAGGTCTCCAAATCAGCCCCAGCATTTT. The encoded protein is CASRGDRSPNQPQHF.

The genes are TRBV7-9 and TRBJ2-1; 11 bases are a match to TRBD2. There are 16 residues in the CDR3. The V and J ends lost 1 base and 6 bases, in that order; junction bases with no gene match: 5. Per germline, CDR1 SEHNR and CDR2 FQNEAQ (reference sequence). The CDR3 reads CASSLGLAGLPNEQFF. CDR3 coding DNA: TGTGCCAGCAGCTTAGGACTAGCGGGACTCCCCAATGAGCAGTTCTTC.

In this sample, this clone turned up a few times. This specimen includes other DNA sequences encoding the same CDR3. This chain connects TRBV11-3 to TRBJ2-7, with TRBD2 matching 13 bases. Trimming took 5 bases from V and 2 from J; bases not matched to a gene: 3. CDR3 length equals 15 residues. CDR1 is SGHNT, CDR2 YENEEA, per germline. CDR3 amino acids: CASSLLAGGPYEQYF. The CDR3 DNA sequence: TGTGCCAGCAGCCTACTAGCGGGAGGGCCCTACGAGCAGTACTTC.

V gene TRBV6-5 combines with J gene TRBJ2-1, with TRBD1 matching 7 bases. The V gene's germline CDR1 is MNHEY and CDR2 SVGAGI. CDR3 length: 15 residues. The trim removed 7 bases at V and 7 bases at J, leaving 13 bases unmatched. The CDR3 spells CASTRSGGGSNEQFF. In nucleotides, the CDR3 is TGTGCCAGCACACGATCAGGGGGTGGGTCAAATGAGCAGTTCTTC.

CDR3 loop: CASVSSGTQYF. In DNA, the CDR3 is TGTGCCAGCGTTAGCTCCGGTACGCAGTATTTT. This chain connects TRBV28 to TRBJ2-3; D gene ambiguous. Germline loops: CDR1 MDHEN, CDR2 SYDVKM. V dropped 8 bases and J dropped 8 bases, with 11 bases sitting between them. The CDR3 consists of 11 residues. Using reference TRBV28 and TRBJ2-3 for the parts outside the CDR3, the full variable domain is DVKVTQSSRYLVKRTGEKVFLECVQDMDHENMFWYRQDPGLGLRLIYFSYDVKMKEKGDIPEGYSVSREKKERFSLILESASTNQTSMYLCASVSSGTQYFGPGTRLTVL.

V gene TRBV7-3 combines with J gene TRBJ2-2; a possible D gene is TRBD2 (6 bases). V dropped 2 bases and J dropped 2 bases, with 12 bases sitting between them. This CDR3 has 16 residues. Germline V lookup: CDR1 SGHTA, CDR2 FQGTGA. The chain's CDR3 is CASSLYTGRNTGELFF. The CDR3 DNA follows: TGTGCCAGCAGCTTATACACCGGGAGAAACACCGGGGAGCTGTTTTTT.

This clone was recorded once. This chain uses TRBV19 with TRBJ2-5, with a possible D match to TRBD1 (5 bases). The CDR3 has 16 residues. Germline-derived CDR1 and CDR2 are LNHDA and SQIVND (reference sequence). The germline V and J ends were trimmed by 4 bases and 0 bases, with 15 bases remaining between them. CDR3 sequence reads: CASSTPRTSYQETQYF. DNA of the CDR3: TGTGCCAGTAGTACCCCCCGGACATCGTACCAAGAGACCCAGTACTTC.

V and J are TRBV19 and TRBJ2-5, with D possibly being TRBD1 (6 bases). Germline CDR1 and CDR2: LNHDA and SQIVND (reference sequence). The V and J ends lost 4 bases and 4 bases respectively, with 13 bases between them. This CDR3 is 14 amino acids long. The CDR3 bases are TGTGCCAGTAGTACCCAGGACAGTAGAGAGACCCAGTACTTC. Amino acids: CASSTQDSRETQYF.

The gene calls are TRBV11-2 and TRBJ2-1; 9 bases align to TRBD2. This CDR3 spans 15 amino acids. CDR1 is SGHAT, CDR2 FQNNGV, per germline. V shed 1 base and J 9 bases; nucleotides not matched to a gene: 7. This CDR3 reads CASSLVLAGVGEQFF. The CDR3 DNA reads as TGTGCCAGCAGCTTAGTTTTAGCGGGGGTTGGTGAGCAGTTCTTC.

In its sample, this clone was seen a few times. CDR3 in amino acids: CASVRGSYNEQFF. DNA of the CDR3: TGTGCCAGCGTCAGGGGCTCCTACAATGAGCAGTTCTTC. V gene TRBV2 combines with J gene TRBJ2-1; perhaps TRBD1 as D (6 bases). Trimming cost V 8 bases and J 0 bases, with 8 bases left between them. This CDR3 contains 13 residues. CDR1 is SNHLY, CDR2 FYNNEI, per germline.

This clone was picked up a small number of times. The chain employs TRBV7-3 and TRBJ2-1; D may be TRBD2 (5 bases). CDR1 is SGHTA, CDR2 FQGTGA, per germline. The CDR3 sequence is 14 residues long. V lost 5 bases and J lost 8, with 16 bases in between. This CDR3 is CASSLVLASDEQFF. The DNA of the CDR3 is TGTGCCAGCAGCCTAGTTCTAGCCTCCGATGAGCAGTTCTTC.

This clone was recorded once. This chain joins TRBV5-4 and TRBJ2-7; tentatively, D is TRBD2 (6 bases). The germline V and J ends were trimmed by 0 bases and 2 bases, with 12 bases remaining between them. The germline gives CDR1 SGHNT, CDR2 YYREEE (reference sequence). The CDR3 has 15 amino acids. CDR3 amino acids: CASSLAGSGAYEQYF. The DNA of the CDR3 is TGTGCCAGCAGCTTGGCCGGTTCGGGGGCCTACGAGCAGTACTTC.

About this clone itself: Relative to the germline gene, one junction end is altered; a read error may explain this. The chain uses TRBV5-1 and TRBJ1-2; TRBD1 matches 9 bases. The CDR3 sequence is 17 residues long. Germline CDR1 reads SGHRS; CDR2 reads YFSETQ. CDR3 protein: CASSPSPSGQGAYVYTF. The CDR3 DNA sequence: TGCGCCAGCAGCCCTTCACCTTCGGGACAGGGCGCCTATGTCTACACCTTC.

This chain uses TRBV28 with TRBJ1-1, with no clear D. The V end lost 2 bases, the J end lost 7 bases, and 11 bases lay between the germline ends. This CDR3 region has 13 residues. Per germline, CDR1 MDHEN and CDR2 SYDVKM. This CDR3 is CASSLSGGREAFF. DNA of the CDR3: TGTGCCAGCAGTTTAAGTGGCGGTCGTGAAGCTTTCTTT.

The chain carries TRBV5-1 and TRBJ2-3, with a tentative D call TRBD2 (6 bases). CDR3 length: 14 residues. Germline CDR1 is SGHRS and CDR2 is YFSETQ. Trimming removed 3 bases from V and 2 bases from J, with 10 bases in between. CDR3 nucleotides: TGCGCCAGCAGCTCGGGACTCTCCACAGATACGCAGTATTTT. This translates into CASSSGLSTDTQYF.

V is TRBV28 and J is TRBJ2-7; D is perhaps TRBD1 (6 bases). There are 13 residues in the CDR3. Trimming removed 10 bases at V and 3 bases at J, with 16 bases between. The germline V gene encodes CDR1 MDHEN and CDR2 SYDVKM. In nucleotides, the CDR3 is TGTGCCACCTCGACAGGCATGCACTACGAGCAGTACTTC. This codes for CATSTGMHYEQYF.

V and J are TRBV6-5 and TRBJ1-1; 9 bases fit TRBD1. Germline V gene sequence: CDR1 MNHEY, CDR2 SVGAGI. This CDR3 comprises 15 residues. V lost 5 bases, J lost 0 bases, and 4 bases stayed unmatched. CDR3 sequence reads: CASSPGDRVNTEAFF. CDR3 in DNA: TGTGCCAGCAGTCCAGGGGACAGGGTGAACACTGAAGCTTTCTTT.

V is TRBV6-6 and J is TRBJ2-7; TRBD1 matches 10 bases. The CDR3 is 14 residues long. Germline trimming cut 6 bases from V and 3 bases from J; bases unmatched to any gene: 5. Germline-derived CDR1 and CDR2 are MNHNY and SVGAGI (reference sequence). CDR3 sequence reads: CASRHDRGLYEQYF. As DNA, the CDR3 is TGTGCCAGCAGGCATGACAGGGGGCTCTACGAGCAGTACTTC.